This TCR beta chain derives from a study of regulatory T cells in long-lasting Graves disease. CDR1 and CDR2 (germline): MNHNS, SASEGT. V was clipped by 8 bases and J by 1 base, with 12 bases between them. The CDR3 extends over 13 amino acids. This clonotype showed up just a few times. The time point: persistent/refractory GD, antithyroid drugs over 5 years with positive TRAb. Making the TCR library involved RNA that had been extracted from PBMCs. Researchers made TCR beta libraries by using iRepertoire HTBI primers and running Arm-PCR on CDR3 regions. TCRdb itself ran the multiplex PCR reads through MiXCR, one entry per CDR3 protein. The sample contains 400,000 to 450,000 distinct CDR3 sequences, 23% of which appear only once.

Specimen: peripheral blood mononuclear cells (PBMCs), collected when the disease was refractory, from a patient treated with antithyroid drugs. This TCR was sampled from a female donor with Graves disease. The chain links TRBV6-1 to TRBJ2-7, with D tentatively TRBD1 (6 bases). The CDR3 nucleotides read TGTGCCAGCTCTCGACAGGCTTCCTACGAGCAGTACTTC. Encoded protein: CASSRQASYEQYF.